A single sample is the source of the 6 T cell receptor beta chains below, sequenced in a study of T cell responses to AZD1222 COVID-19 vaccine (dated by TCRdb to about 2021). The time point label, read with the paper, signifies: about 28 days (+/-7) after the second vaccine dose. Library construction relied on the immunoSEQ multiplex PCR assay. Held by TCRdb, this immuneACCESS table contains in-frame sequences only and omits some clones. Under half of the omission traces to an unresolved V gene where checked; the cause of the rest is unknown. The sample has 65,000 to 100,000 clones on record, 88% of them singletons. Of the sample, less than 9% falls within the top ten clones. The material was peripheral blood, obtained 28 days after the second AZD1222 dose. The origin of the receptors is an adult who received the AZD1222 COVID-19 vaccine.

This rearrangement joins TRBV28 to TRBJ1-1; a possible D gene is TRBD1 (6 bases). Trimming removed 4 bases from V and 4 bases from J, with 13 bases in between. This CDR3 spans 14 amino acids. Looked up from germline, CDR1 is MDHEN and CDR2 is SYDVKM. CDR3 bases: TGTGCCAGCAGTTACGACCAGGGGCGCACTGAAGCTTTCTTT. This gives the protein CASSYDQGRTEAFF.

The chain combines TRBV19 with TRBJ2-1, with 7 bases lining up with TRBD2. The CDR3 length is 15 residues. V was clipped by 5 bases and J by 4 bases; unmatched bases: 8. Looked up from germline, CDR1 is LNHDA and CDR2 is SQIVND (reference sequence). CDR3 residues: CASSSIGGGYNEQFF. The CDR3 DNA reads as TGTGCCAGTAGTTCCATTGGCGGGGGATACAATGAGCAGTTCTTC.

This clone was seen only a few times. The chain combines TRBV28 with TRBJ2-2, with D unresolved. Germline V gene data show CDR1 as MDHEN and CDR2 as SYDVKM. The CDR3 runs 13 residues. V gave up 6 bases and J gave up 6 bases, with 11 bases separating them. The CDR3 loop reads CASSPSLPGELFF. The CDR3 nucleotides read TGTGCCAGCAGCCCTAGTCTTCCCGGGGAGCTGTTTTTT.

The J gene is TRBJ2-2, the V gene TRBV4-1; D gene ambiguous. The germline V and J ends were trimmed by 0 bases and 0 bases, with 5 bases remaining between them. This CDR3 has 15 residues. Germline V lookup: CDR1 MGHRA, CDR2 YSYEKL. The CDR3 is CASSQDQPNTGELFF. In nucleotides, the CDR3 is TGCGCCAGCAGCCAAGACCAGCCGAACACCGGGGAGCTGTTTTTT.

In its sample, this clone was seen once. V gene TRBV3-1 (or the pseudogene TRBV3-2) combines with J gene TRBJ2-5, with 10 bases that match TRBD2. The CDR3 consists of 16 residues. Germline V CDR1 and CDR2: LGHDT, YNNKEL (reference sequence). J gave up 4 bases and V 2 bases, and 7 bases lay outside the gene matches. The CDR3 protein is CASSQSSGSILETQYF. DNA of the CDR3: TGTGCCAGCAGCCAATCTAGCGGGAGTATATTAGAGACCCAGTACTTC.

The CDR3 reads CASSLEQGLANYEQYF. CDR3 coding DNA: TGCGCCAGCAGCTTGGAGCAGGGACTAGCGAACTACGAGCAGTACTTC. V usage is TRBV5-1 and J usage is TRBJ2-7; 10 bases are a match to TRBD2. The V segment lost 0 bases and the J segment 3 bases; nucleotides outside the gene matches: 6. This CDR3 has 16 amino acids. Germline assignment: CDR1 SGHRS and CDR2 YFSETQ.